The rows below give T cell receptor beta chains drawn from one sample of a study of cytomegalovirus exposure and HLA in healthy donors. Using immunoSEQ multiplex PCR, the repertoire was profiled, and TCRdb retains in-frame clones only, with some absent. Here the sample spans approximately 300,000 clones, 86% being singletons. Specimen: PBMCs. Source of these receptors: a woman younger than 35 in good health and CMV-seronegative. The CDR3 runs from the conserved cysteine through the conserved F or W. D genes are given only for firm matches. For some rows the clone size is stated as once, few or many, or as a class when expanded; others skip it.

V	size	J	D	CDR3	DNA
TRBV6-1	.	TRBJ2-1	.	CASIAKGSSYNEQFF	TGTGCCAGCATAGCGAAGGGAAGCTCCTACAATGAGCAGTTCTTC
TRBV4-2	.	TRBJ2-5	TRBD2	CASSQDWGTRGAQYF	TGTGCCAGCAGCCAAGATTGGGGGACTAGAGGTGCCCAGTACTTC
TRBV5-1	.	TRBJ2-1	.	CASSLVGTRLNEQFF	TGCGCCAGCAGCTTGGTAGGGACACGCCTCAATGAGCAGTTCTTC
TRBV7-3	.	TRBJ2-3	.	CASSPGGNTDTQYF	TGTGCCAGCAGCCCAGGGGGGAACACAGATACGCAGTATTTT
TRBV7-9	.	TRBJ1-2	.	CASRETSGVTGYTF	TGTGCCAGCAGAGAGACATCAGGGGTCACTGGCTACACCTTC
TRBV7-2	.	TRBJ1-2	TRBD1	CASSLWTGEYGYTF	TGTGCCAGCAGCTTATGGACAGGGGAGTATGGCTACACCTTC
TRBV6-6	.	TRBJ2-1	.	CASSSVDRNNEQFF	TGTGCCAGCAGTTCCGTAGACAGAAACAATGAGCAGTTCTTC
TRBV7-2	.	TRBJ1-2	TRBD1	CASSLAGGAYGYTF	TGTGCCAGCAGCTTGGCAGGGGGCGCCTATGGCTACACCTTC
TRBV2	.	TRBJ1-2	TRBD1	CASRRTGADGYTF	TGTGCCAGCAGGCGCACAGGGGCGGATGGCTACACCTTC
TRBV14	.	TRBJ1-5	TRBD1	CASSLGQGWPQHF	TGTGCCAGCAGCCTGGGACAGGGTTGGCCCCAGCATTTT
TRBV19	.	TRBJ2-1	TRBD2	CASSNGPGGPYNEQFF	TGTGCCAGTAGCAACGGTCCGGGAGGGCCCTACAATGAGCAGTTCTTC
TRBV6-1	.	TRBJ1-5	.	CSTVVTGGGNQPQHF	TGTTCTACCGTTGTGACGGGGGGAGGCAATCAGCCCCAGCATTTT
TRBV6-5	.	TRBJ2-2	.	CASTSNTGELFF	TGTGCCAGCACGTCTAACACCGGGGAGCTGTTTTTT
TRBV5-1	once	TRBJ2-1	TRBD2	CASSLEGGRALDEQFF	TGCGCCAGCAGCTTGGAGGGCGGGAGGGCCTTGGATGAGCAGTTCTTC
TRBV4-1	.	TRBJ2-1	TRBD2	CASSLRGLALLNEQFF	TGCGCCAGCAGCCTTCGGGGACTAGCGCTCCTCAATGAGCAGTTCTTC
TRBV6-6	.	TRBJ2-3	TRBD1	CASSLQGAKPDTQYF	TGTGCCAGCAGTCTACAGGGGGCGAAACCAGATACGCAGTATTTT
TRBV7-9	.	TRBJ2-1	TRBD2	CASSLHSGSGYNEQFF	TGTGCCAGCAGCTTACACAGCGGGAGTGGTTACAATGAGCAGTTCTTC
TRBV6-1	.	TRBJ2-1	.	CASSELSGSANEQFF	TGTGCCAGCAGTGAATTGTCGGGGTCTGCGAATGAGCAGTTCTTC
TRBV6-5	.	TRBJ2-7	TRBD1	CASSKGQGGYEQYF	TGTGCCAGCAGTAAGGGACAGGGGGGCTACGAGCAGTACTTC
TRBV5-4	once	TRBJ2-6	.	CASSPDQGTGANVLTF	TGTGCCAGCAGCCCCGACCAGGGAACTGGGGCCAACGTCCTGACTTTC
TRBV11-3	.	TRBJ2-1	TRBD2	CASSPGGLAEWDEQFF	TGTGCCAGCAGCCCTGGTGGGCTAGCGGAGTGGGATGAGCAGTTCTTC
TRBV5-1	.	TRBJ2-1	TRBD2	CASSLAGTSGSSYNEQFF	TGCGCCAGCAGCTTGGCCGGGACTAGCGGGAGCTCCTACAATGAGCAGTTCTTC
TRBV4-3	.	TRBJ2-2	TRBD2	CASSQDPSGDTGELFF	TGCGCCAGCAGCCAAGATCCTAGCGGAGACACCGGGGAGCTGTTTTTT
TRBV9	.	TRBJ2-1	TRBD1	CASSHRTGGDGEQFF	TGTGCCAGCAGCCACCGGACAGGGGGTGACGGTGAGCAGTTCTTC
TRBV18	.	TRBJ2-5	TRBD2	CASSLTSGTGETQYF	TGTGCCAGCTCATTGACTAGCGGGACGGGAGAGACCCAGTACTTC
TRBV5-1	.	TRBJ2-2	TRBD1	CASTWTGGTGELFF	TGCGCCAGCACCTGGACAGGGGGCACCGGGGAGCTGTTTTTT
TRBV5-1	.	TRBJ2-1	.	CASSLDLSSSYNEQFF	TGCGCCAGCAGCTTGGACTTATCCTCATCCTACAATGAGCAGTTCTTC
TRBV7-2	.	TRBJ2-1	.	CASSPRGPYNEQFF	TGTGCCAGCAGTCCACGTGGCCCCTACAATGAGCAGTTCTTC
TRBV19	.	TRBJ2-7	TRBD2	CASSDAGTSGSYEQYF	TGTGCCAGTAGTGACGCCGGGACTAGCGGTTCCTACGAGCAGTACTTC
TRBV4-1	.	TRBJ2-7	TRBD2	CASSQWGLASYEQYF	TGCGCCAGCAGCCAATGGGGACTAGCCTCCTACGAGCAGTACTTC
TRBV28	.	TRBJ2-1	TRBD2	CASSLPQLAGGDEQFF	TGTGCCAGCAGTTTACCCCAACTAGCGGGAGGGGATGAGCAGTTCTTC
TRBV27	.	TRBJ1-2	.	CASTTAGKANYGYTF	TGTGCCAGCACCACAGCAGGGAAAGCTAACTATGGCTACACCTTC
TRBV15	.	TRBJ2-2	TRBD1	CATSLGQGASGELFF	TGTGCCACCAGCCTAGGACAGGGGGCGTCCGGGGAGCTGTTTTTT
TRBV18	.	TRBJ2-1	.	CASSKVEDEQFF	TGTGCCAGCTCAAAGGTGGAGGATGAGCAGTTCTTC
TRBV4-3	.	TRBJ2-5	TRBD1	CASSDRVYETQYF	TGCGCCAGTTCGGACAGGGTGTACGAGACCCAGTACTTC
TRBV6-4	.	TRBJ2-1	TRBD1	CASSDSRDSSYNEQFF	TGTGCCAGCAGTGACTCCCGGGACAGCTCCTACAATGAGCAGTTCTTC
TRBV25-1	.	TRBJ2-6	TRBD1	CASSDPSLGGTGANVLTF	TGTGCCAGCAGTGACCCTAGCCTAGGGGGCACTGGGGCCAACGTCCTGACTTTC
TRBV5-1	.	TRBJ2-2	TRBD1	CASKGTGNTGELFF	TGCGCCAGCAAAGGGACAGGGAACACCGGGGAGCTGTTTTTT
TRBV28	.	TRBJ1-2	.	CASHSGYGYTF	TGTGCCAGCCATTCAGGCTATGGCTACACCTTC
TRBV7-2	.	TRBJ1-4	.	CASSLHRGMEKLFF	TGTGCCAGCAGCTTACATCGGGGAATGGAAAAACTGTTTTTT
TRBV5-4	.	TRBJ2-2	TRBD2	CASSSLAGGTGELFF	TGTGCCAGCAGCTCCCTAGCGGGAGGCACCGGGGAGCTGTTTTTT